This T cell receptor (beta chain) was identified during a study of blood T cells in healthy people across ages. The table lists this clonotype with many counts. Its matching antigen is unknown. No fewer than 6 million PBMCs went into each sample. Total RNA was extracted at no less than 5.5 micrograms per sample. A second PCR of about 6 to 11 cycles used a sample-barcoded 5' primer and a J-beta primer mix. One entry per CDR3 protein, called by TCRdb with MiXCR from the 5' RACE reads. There are approximately 1,700,000 distinct CDR3 sequences in the sample; about 39% occur only once, and 23% lies in the top ten. The V and J ends lost 0 bases and 8 bases, in that order; junction bases with no gene match: 8. The length of the CDR3 is 16 residues. Germline loops: CDR1 ENHRY, CDR2 SYGVKD. General study findings and limits: Age brought a roughly linear fall in TCR beta diversity measured per million T cells. Both higher diversity and more naive CD4+ cells marked long-lived donors when set against aged donors.

The V gene is TRBV10-3, the J gene TRBJ2-3; 10 nucleotides align to TRBD1. What was sequenced was blood. The sequence was collected from a human donor in good health. CDR3: CAISESGTGVLLTQYF. CDR3 nucleotide sequence: TGTGCCATCAGTGAGTCCGGGACAGGGGTTCTCCTTACGCAGTATTTT.